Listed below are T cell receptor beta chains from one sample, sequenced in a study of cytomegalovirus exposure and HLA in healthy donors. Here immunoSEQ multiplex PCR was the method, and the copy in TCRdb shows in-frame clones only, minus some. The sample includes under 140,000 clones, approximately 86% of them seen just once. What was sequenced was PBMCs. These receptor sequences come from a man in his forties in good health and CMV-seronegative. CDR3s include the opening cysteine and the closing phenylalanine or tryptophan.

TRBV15,CATSRVERGYNEQFF
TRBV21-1,CASSKGAGVLNTEAFF
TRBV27,CASSKPGTQETQYF
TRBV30,CAWSGKTGTRNTIYF
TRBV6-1,CASRAGDNSPLHF
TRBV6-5,CASRRRGQSNSPLHF
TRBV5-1,CASSLRPGTGALNIESPLHF
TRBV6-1,CATRQGNQPQHF
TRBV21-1,CASSKRREETQYF
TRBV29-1,CSVDPSTGLKTQYF
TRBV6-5,CASRTGQHSGNTIYF
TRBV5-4,CASSARDSSYNEQFF
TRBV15,CATSRELTRLFF
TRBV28,CASTILPVNTEAFF
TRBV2,CASRSTGLNSPLHF
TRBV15,CATSIEGGGEKLFF
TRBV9,CASSTRDKTYEQYF
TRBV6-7,CASSYSPEKRGNEQYF
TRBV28,CASSGTSPQPQHF
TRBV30,CASSTGVQSPLHF
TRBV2,CASTETGYGYTF
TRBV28,CASSPHLGAREQYF
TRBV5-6,CASSLGTGEAFF
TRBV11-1,CASAKLAGETQYF
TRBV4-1,CASSQDVRGQGTGANVLTF
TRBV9,CASSSSRAGTEAFF
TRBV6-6,CASSLETGGYGYTF
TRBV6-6,CASNLGTLEAKNIQYF
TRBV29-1,CSVESPNQPQHF
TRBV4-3,CASSQDRGVGVAFF
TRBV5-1,CASSLAAAGTEKLFF
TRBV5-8,CASSWGGLLYGYTF
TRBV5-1,CASSLRISRTGVSYEQYF
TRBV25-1,CASSDSGRSVGYTF
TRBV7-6,CASSLAKGAHEQFF
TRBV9,CASSVGDRRYNEQFF
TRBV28,CASSRTGSGNQPQHF
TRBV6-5,CASRLGEQGYQPQHF
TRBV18,CASSPATGSGNTIYF
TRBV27,CASGLTGVQPQHF
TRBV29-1,CSARHPSNYGYTF
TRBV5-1,CASSLDTGRNSPLHF
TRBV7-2,CASSFEPSGANTGELFF
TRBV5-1,CASSNGQGYGYTF
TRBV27,CASSTRTGAITEAFF
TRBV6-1,CASSGAAGGLSGANVLTF
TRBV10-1,CASSESEGRCEKLFF
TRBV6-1,CASSVGQGNYGYTF
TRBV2,CASGSGDTGELFF
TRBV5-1,CASSVMLAGDRKEQFF
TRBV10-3,CAISVGAYNEQFF
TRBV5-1,CASSLDVRDYEQYF
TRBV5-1,CASSPGGAQEKLFF
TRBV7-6,CASSSTSSQSEQYF